This T cell receptor beta chain comes out of a study of TIL therapy for anti-PD-1-resistant metastatic lung cancer. As for time point: pre-treatment sample, taken before nivolumab and TIL therapy. The tumor samples were excised metastases, mostly pleural nodules or supraclavicular lymph nodes. This CDR3 comprises 16 residues. CDR1 SEHNR and CDR2 FQNEAQ come from the germline V gene (reference sequence). Trimming took off 5 bases at V and 2 bases at J, with 17 bases between the two ends. This was the immunoSEQ v3 assay. TCRdb's copy holds only in-frame clones and misses some; the assay was immunoSEQ multiplex PCR. This sample yields 95,000 or so clones, of which just over 65% are seen a single time; 10% to 11% belongs to the top ten.

This clonotype was obtained from a person aged 25-85 years with non-small cell lung cancer. The chain employs TRBV7-9 and TRBJ2-3; no reliable D call. The source was tumor tissue, collected at baseline. The CDR3 loop reads CASSPGEARYTDTQYF. In nucleotides, the CDR3 is TGTGCCAGCAGCCCTGGTGAGGCTAGGTACACAGATACGCAGTATTTT. The full variable domain, with the rest looked up from reference TRBV7-9 and TRBJ2-3, is DTGVSQNPRHKITKRGQNVTFRCDPISEHNRLYWYRQTLGQGPEFLTYFQNEAQLEKSRLLSDRFSAERPKGSFSTLEIQRTEQGDSAMYLCASSPGEARYTDTQYFGPGTRLTVL.